These T cell receptor beta chains were read from a single sample in a study of tumor and adjacent non-tumor tissue in lung cancer. One entry per CDR3 protein, called by TCRdb with MiXCR from the multiplex PCR reads. The table lists roughly 140,000 distinct CDR3 sequences, roughly 70% of them singletons. The sequenced sample was lung tumor tissue. Receptors originate from a man between 60 and 75 years old with small cell lung cancer. CDR3s include the opening cysteine and the closing phenylalanine or tryptophan. The D gene is left open where the match is weak. Clone size is given for some rows only: seen once, a few or many times, or a class if the clone is expanded.

J gene	clone size	D gene	V gene	CDR3 protein	CDR3 DNA
TRBJ2-1	.	.	TRBV20-1	CSTRERVARFF	TGCAGTACTAGAGAACGGGTTGCGCGGTTCTTC
TRBJ1-5	few	.	TRBV6-5	CTSSPGLGPQPQHF	TGTACCAGCAGTCCCGGCTTGGGCCCTCAGCCCCAGCATTTT
TRBJ2-5	.	.	TRBV6-5	CASTYGHPGETQYF	TGTGCCAGCACTTACGGACATCCGGGGGAGACCCAGTACTTC
TRBJ2-3	.	TRBD1	TRBV5-1	CASSPGQGADTQYF	TGCGCCAGCAGCCCAGGACAGGGTGCAGATACGCAGTATTTT
TRBJ1-6	.	.	TRBV4-2	CASSQEARSSYNSPLHF	TGCGCCAGCAGCCAAGAGGCCCGGAGCTCCTATAATTCACCCCTCCACTTT
TRBJ1-2	few	.	TRBV29-1	CSVEWVLTGGGGGYTF	TGCAGCGTTGAATGGGTTCTTACAGGCGGGGGAGGTGGCTACACCTTC
TRBJ1-4	.	.	TRBV7-8	CASSLSSGLKKLFF	TGTGCCAGCAGCTTGAGTTCGGGGCTGAAAAAACTGTTTTTT
TRBJ2-5	.	.	TRBV11-3	CVSSLKQGGTQYF	TGTGTCAGCAGCTTAAAGCAGGGGGGGACCCAGTACTTC
TRBJ2-4	.	TRBD2	TRBV11-2	CASSLRLAGIGNIQYF	TGTGCCAGCAGCTTAAGACTAGCGGGAATCGGAAACATTCAGTACTTC
TRBJ2-1	.	.	TRBV11-2	CAGSFVLNNGQFF	TGTGCCGGCAGCTTCGTGCTCAACAATGGGCAATTCTTC
TRBJ1-1	once	.	TRBV7-9	CASSPLHPEAFF	TGTGCCAGCAGCCCTCTGCACCCTGAAGCTTTCTTT
TRBJ2-2	.	.	TRBV7-3	CASGAPDSPTVELSF	TGTGCCAGCGGCGCCCCGGACAGCCCTACCGTGGAGCTGTCTTTT
TRBJ2-7	.	.	TRBV6-1	CASSEGTARYERYF	TGTGCCAGCAGTGAAGGTACCGCACGCTACGAGCGGTACTTC
TRBJ1-5	once	TRBD1	TRBV28	CACSFSDRGVDQPQHF	TGTGCCTGCAGTTTTTCGGACAGGGGGGTTGATCAGCCCCAGCATTTT
TRBJ2-3	once	.	TRBV14	CASSQDPPGRKTDTQYF	TGTGCCAGCAGCCAAGATCCACCGGGACGGAAAACAGATACGCAGTATTTT
TRBJ2-7	.	.	TRBV5-5	CASSLVAESYEQYF	TGTGCCAGCAGCTTGGTAGCGGAATCCTACGAGCAGTACTTC
TRBJ2-1	.	.	TRBV11-2	CASHKRQGDNELFF	TGTGCCAGCCATAAACGGCAGGGCGACAATGAGCTGTTCTTC
TRBJ2-1	.	.	TRBV4-1	CASSLVESSYNEQFF	TGCGCCAGCAGCCTGGTGGAGAGCTCCTACAATGAGCAGTTCTTC
TRBJ2-2	.	TRBD1	TRBV28	CASRRTGAMGGELFF	TGTGCCAGCAGGCGGACAGGGGCCATGGGCGGGGAGCTGTTTTTT
TRBJ2-1	.	.	TRBV11-2	CPSSLYDTSYERFF	TGTCCCAGCAGCTTATACGACACTTCCTACGAGCGGTTCTTC
TRBJ2-2	.	TRBD2	TRBV5-4	CASSIVSGRSTGELFF	TGTGCCAGCAGTATTGTTAGCGGGAGATCCACCGGGGAGCTGTTTTTT
TRBJ2-3	.	.	TRBV29-1	CSVAGGAWSDMQYF	TGCAGCGTTGCAGGAGGAGCATGGTCAGATATGCAGTATTTT
TRBJ2-3	.	TRBD2	TRBV6-5	CTSSPIGTSSDTQYF	TGTACCAGCAGCCCCATCGGGACTAGCTCAGATACGCAGTATTTT
TRBJ2-7	.	.	TRBV11-2	CASSLDGGLRYF	TGCGCCAGCAGCTTAGATGGCGGGCTGCGGTATTTC
TRBJ2-5	.	.	TRBV5-1	CASSYSRQETQYF	TGCGCCAGCAGCTATTCGCGCCAAGAGACCCAGTACTTC
TRBJ2-3	few	.	TRBV12-3/TRBV12-4	CASSFGTGVGTDTQYF	TGTGCCAGCAGTTTCGGGACGGGAGTGGGCACAGATACGCAGTATTTT
TRBJ1-6	.	.	TRBV27	CASSLRNSPLHF	TGCGCCAGCAGTTTACGGAATTCACCCCTCCACTTT
TRBJ1-2	.	TRBD1	TRBV11-1	CASSPGQETYYGLTF	TGTGCCAGCAGCCCCGGACAGGAAACCTACTATGGCTTGACCTTC
TRBJ2-1	.	TRBD2	TRBV4-2	CASSQDSASGSLYEQFF	TGTGCCAGCAGCCAAGATTCGGCTAGCGGGAGTTTGTATGAGCAGTTCTTC
TRBJ2-1	.	TRBD2	TRBV12-3/TRBV12-4	CASSLEAGVSEQFF	TGTGCCAGCAGTTTAGAAGCGGGAGTCTCTGAGCAGTTCTTC
TRBJ1-3	.	.	TRBV28	CASSTTAGSGTGNTIYF	TGTGCCAGCAGTACCACCGCCGGATCTGGTACTGGAAACACCATATATTTT
TRBJ2-1	.	TRBD2	TRBV12-3/TRBV12-4	CAIRQGLAGPSEQFF	TGTGCCATCAGACAAGGACTAGCTGGGCCCAGTGAGCAGTTCTTC
TRBJ1-1	.	.	TRBV11-2	CAGSLVAAVNTEAFF	TGTGCCGGCAGCTTAGTGGCAGCGGTGAACACTGAAGCTTTCTTT
TRBJ1-2	.	.	TRBV20-1	CGAPRIGGNYGYTF	TGCGGTGCTCCCCGGATAGGGGGGAACTATGGCTACACCTTC
TRBJ2-7	.	.	TRBV11-2	CASSLAWAGEYEQYF	TGTGCCAGCAGCTTAGCCTGGGCAGGGGAATACGAGCAGTACTTC
TRBJ2-6	.	.	TRBV12-3/TRBV12-4	CASSPGANVLTF	TGTGCCAGCAGCCCTGGGGCCAACGTCCTGACTTTC
TRBJ2-7	.	.	TRBV12-3/TRBV12-4	CARSFSGTYEQYF	TGTGCTAGAAGTTTCTCAGGCACCTACGAGCAGTACTTC
TRBJ2-1	.	TRBD2	TRBV11-2	CASSLRLAARNGQFF	TGTGCCAGCAGCTTAAGACTAGCGGCGCGCAATGGGCAGTTCTTC
TRBJ2-1	.	.	TRBV20-1	CSAPRATHNEQSF	TGCAGTGCTCCACGGGCCACCCACAATGAGCAGTCCTTT